The 25 T cell receptor beta chains presented below share a single source sample, sequenced in a study of cytomegalovirus exposure and HLA in healthy donors. Both 60 Vbeta primers and 13 Jbeta primers went into the PCR. The data were produced by immunoSEQ multiplex PCR, yet TCRdb's version contains in-frame clones alone and is incomplete. The repertoire has about 160,000 clones, about 80% of them found once; the top ten carry about 9.7%. Source material: PBMCs. The receptors here all came from a man in his late teens or twenties in good health and CMV-seropositive.

This chain uses TRBV4-1 with TRBJ2-7; 10 bases are a match to TRBD1. The V and J ends lost 3 bases and 5 bases, in that order; junction bases with no gene match: 25. CDR1 and CDR2 from the germline V gene are MGHRA and YSYEKL. The CDR3 totals 21 residues. CDR3 DNA sequence: TGCGCCAGCAGCCAGGGGCCAGTGAAGGGACAGGGGCCCCTAGGGCCCAACGAGCAGTACTTC. Its protein is CASSQGPVKGQGPLGPNEQYF.

This chain links TRBV13 with TRBJ2-3; 14 nucleotides line up with TRBD2. With 4 bases clipped from V and 6 bases from J, the junction kept 12 bases outside the gene matches. The CDR3 is 18 residues long. The V gene's germline CDR1 is PRHDT and CDR2 FYEKMQ (reference sequence). CDR3 amino acids: CASSSPPGTSGGPDTQYF. The CDR3 DNA reads TGTGCCAGCAGCTCCCCTCCCGGGACTAGCGGGGGACCCGATACGCAGTATTTT.

This clone has just a few counts. The chain joins TRBV6-5 to TRBJ1-2, with a tentative D call TRBD1 (5 bases). In germline, CDR1 is MNHEY, CDR2 SVGAGI. Trimming cost V 6 bases and J 6 bases, with 17 bases left between them. This CDR3 region has 14 residues. The CDR3 spells CASRGRGGENGYTF. For the CDR3, the DNA is TGTGCCAGCAGGGGCCGGGGGGGAGAGAATGGCTACACCTTC.

The rearrangement links TRBV7-9 to TRBJ2-1, with 12 bases fitting TRBD2. V was pared by 4 bases and J by 2 bases, with 9 bases of the junction left unmatched. This CDR3 comprises 18 residues. Germline CDR1 reads SEHNR; CDR2 reads FQNEAQ (reference sequence). The CDR3 reads CASSSSGRALSAYNEQFF. The CDR3 nucleotides are TGTGCCAGCAGCTCTAGCGGGAGGGCCCTGAGCGCCTACAATGAGCAGTTCTTC.

The rearrangement links TRBV28 to TRBJ1-1, with D maybe TRBD1 (5 bases). V was clipped by 3 bases and J by 8 bases, with 7 bases between them. The CDR3 has 11 amino acids. Per the germline V gene, CDR1 is MDHEN and CDR2 is SYDVKM. The CDR3 bases are TGTGCCAGCAGTTTGGGGGGGGAAGCTTTCTTT. This codes for CASSLGGEAFF.

This clone was seen a few times. The chain recombines TRBV9 with TRBJ2-1, with D maybe TRBD2 (7 bases). Between the trimmed V and J ends, which lost 0 bases and 13 bases, there was a span of 17 bases. This CDR3 spans 14 amino acids. Germline V gene data show CDR1 as SGDLS and CDR2 as YYNGEE. The CDR3 loop is CASSVDLGGGPQFF. The CDR3 DNA is TGTGCCAGCAGCGTAGATCTTGGGGGGGGGCCTCAGTTCTTC.

V usage is TRBV28 and J usage is TRBJ2-7, with 7 bases fitting TRBD1. The ends lost 8 bases at V and 6 bases at J; junction bases unmatched: 10. There are 13 residues in the CDR3. Germline CDR1 MDHEN, CDR2 SYDVKM. In DNA form, the CDR3 reads TGTGCCAGCGAAGACAGGGACCACCGCGAGCAGTACTTC. Residues: CASEDRDHREQYF.

The rearrangement uses TRBV4-2 and TRBJ2-3; 9 bases are a match to TRBD2. V trimming: 0 bases; J trimming: 2 bases; junction bases outside the gene matches: 3. The CDR3 runs to 16 residues. Germline V gene data show CDR1 as LGHNA and CDR2 as YNFKEQ. The CDR3 DNA is TGTGCCAGCAGCCAAGAGGCGGGAGGGCACACAGATACGCAGTATTTT. It codes for CASSQEAGGHTDTQYF.

The sample holds a few counts of this clone. The rearrangement uses TRBV27 and TRBJ2-1; D might be TRBD2 (6 bases). Germline lookup yields CDR1 MNHEY and CDR2 SMNVEV (reference sequence). This CDR3 contains 14 residues. The germline V and J ends were trimmed by 7 bases and 3 bases, with 13 bases remaining between them. The CDR3 DNA reads TGTGCCAGCAAATGGGGACTGGACTACAATGAGCAGTTCTTC. Amino acids: CASKWGLDYNEQFF.

This chain uses TRBV4-1 with TRBJ1-5; tentatively, D is TRBD1 (6 bases). V lost 2 bases to trimming and J lost 2 bases, with 13 bases between them. CDR1 is MGHRA and CDR2 is YSYEKL in the germline V gene. The CDR3 has 16 amino acids. Written as DNA, the CDR3 is TGCGCCAGCAGCCAAATATTCAGGGGTGGCAATCAGCCCCAGCATTTT. Protein sequence: CASSQIFRGGNQPQHF.

The J gene is TRBJ2-5, the V gene TRBV6-1, with 8 bases lining up with TRBD2. The germline V gene encodes CDR1 MNHNS and CDR2 SASEGT. The CDR3 runs to 14 residues. The junction had 7 bases not matched to a gene; V was cut back by 5 bases and J by 5 bases. DNA for the CDR3: TGTGCCAGCAGTCCGGGACTAGATGTGGAGACCCAGTACTTC. This encodes CASSPGLDVETQYF.

The V call is TRBV19, the J call TRBJ1-1; D is uncertain. Germline V gene data show CDR1 as LNHDA and CDR2 as SQIVND (reference sequence). The length of the CDR3 is 13 residues. V gave up 3 bases and J gave up 4 bases, with 9 bases separating them. CDR3 in DNA: TGTGCCAGTAGTATGGGAGGGCTCACTGAAGCTTTCTTT. Translation: CASSMGGLTEAFF.

This rearrangement joins TRBV27 to TRBJ2-3; the D gene is possibly TRBD1 (5 bases). V lost 6 bases to trimming and J lost 2 bases, with 15 bases between them. Germline values: CDR1 MNHEY, CDR2 SMNVEV (reference sequence). CDR3 length equals 15 residues. CDR3 bases: TGTGCCAGCAGCCCTCAGGGAAGGGTCACAGATACGCAGTATTTT. Protein product: CASSPQGRVTDTQYF.

V usage is TRBV7-8 and J usage is TRBJ2-2; the D is unclear. Germline loops: CDR1 SGHVS, CDR2 FQNEAQ. CDR3 length: 15 residues. The ends were cut back, 5 bases at V and 3 bases at J, with 13 bases in the middle. CDR3 sequence reads: CASSRGVAHTGELFF. The CDR3, as DNA: TGTGCCAGCAGCCGAGGAGTGGCTCACACCGGGGAGCTGTTTTTT.

This clone was seen a few times. This chain uses TRBV11-2 with TRBJ2-4; D perhaps matches TRBD2 (6 bases). Per the germline V gene, CDR1 is SGHAT and CDR2 is FQNNGV. The CDR3 spans 16 residues. V was trimmed by 2 bases and J by 0 bases, leaving 11 bases between them. Here the CDR3 reads CASSLSIGGAKNIQYF. The CDR3 nucleotides read TGTGCCAGCAGCTTAAGTATCGGGGGAGCCAAAAACATTCAGTACTTC.

The chain carries TRBV19 and TRBJ1-1; TRBD1 might be the D (5 bases). The CDR3 loop spans 18 amino acids. Germline V gene lookup returns CDR1 LNHDA and CDR2 SQIVND (reference sequence). V gave up 11 bases and J gave up 0 bases, with 28 bases separating them. CDR3 bases: TGTGCCGCCGGGGGTAACGGCCATTCACCCATAATGAACACTGAAGCTTTCTTT. This sequence encodes CAAGGNGHSPIMNTEAFF.

V gene TRBV25-1 combines with J gene TRBJ1-3; 7 bases fit TRBD1. CDR1 and CDR2 (germline): MGHDK, SYGVNS. The CDR3 has 17 amino acids. The J segment lost 3 bases and the V segment lost 6 bases, leaving 14 bases of the junction unmatched. This CDR3 is CASSPRWGRGSGNTIYF. CDR3 DNA sequence: TGTGCCAGCAGCCCCCGGTGGGGCAGGGGGAGTGGAAACACCATATATTTT.

V usage is TRBV6-5 and J usage is TRBJ1-2; TRBD1 matches 7 bases. The CDR3 loop spans 15 amino acids. The germline CDR1 and CDR2 sequences are MNHEY and SVGAGI. V lost 0 bases and J lost 3; bases outside the gene matches: 4. The CDR3 reads CASSYSHRGHYGYTF. As DNA, the CDR3 is TGTGCCAGCAGTTACTCTCACAGGGGTCACTATGGCTACACCTTC.

The rearrangement joins TRBV28 to TRBJ2-5; 13 bases are a match to TRBD2. This CDR3 spans 16 amino acids. V lost 6 bases, J lost 4 bases, and 8 bases stayed unmatched. The germline gives CDR1 MDHEN, CDR2 SYDVKM. This CDR3 reads CASSRRLAGGTETQYF. DNA of the CDR3: TGTGCCAGCAGCCGACGACTAGCGGGAGGAACAGAGACCCAGTACTTC.

The V gene is TRBV18, the J gene TRBJ1-2; unclear D gene. Trimming left V 0 bases short and J 4 bases short, with 12 bases between. The CDR3 contains 15 residues. Germline CDR1 KGHSH, CDR2 LQKENI. The CDR3 DNA follows: TGTGCCAGCTCACCACCTTCTACAGCCGTCTATGGCTACACCTTC. Encoded protein: CASSPPSTAVYGYTF.

V gene TRBV5-6 combines with J gene TRBJ1-5, with TRBD1 matching over 7 bases. V was clipped by 4 bases and J by 7 bases; unmatched bases: 8. This CDR3 contains 14 residues. CDR1 and CDR2 (germline): SGHDT, YYEEEE. The CDR3 region has the DNA TGTGCCAGCAGCCTAGGGACAGAGGACCAGCCCCAGCATTTT. It is translated as CASSLGTEDQPQHF.

This rearrangement joins TRBV27 to TRBJ2-1; 8 bases are shared with TRBD2. The germline gives CDR1 MNHEY, CDR2 SMNVEV (reference sequence). Unmatched junction bases numbered 3, after V lost 3 bases and J lost 2 bases. The CDR3 loop spans 15 amino acids. CDR3 region: CASSFQREPYNEQFF. The CDR3 DNA reads TGTGCCAGCAGTTTTCAGCGGGAGCCCTACAATGAGCAGTTCTTC.

This chain joins TRBV12-5 and TRBJ2-1; TRBD1 matches at 8 bases. CDR1 is LGHNT and CDR2 is FRNRAP in the germline V gene. The CDR3 runs 14 residues. After removal of 7 bases from V and 2 bases from J, the junction contained 4 bases not matched to a gene. The chain's CDR3 is CASAPGQAYNEQFF. DNA of the CDR3: TGTGCTAGTGCCCCGGGACAGGCCTACAATGAGCAGTTCTTC.

The V gene is TRBV7-2, the J gene TRBJ1-1; D is unclear. With 0 bases removed from V and 1 base from J, the gap between germline ends came to 9 bases. The CDR3 is made up of 15 amino acids. Germline-derived CDR1 and CDR2 are SGHTA and FQGNSA. CDR3 coding DNA: TGTGCCAGCAGCTTAGCGCTTGTACAGAACACTGAAGCTTTCTTT. Its translation is CASSLALVQNTEAFF.

This chain uses TRBV27 with TRBJ2-3; D possibly corresponds to TRBD1 (5 bases). This CDR3 contains 16 residues. Germline V gene data show CDR1 as MNHEY and CDR2 as SMNVEV (reference sequence). Deletions cut 5 bases from V and 6 bases from J, with 21 bases between. CDR3 nucleotide sequence: TGTGCCAGCAGTCACCAGGGCCACTCACGGTCCGATACGCAGTATTTT. Protein: CASSHQGHSRSDTQYF.